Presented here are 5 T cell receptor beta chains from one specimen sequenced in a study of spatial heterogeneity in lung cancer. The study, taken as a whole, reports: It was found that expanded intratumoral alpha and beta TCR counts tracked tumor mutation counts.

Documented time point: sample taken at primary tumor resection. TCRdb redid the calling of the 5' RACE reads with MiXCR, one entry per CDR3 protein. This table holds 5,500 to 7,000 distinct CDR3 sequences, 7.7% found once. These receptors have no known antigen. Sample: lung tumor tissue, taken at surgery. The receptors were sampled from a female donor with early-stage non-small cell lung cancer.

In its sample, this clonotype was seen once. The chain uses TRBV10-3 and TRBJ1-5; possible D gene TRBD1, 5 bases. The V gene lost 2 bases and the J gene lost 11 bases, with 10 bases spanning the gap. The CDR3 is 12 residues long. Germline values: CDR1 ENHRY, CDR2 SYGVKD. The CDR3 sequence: CAISEAGKTQHF. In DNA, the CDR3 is TGTGCCATCAGTGAGGCAGGGAAAACCCAGCATTTT.

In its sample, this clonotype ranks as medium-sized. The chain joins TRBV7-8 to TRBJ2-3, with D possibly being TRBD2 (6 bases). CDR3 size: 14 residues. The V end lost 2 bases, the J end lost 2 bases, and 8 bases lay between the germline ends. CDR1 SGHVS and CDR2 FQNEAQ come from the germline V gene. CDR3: CASSLWGDTDTQYF. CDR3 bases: TGTGCCAGCAGCTTATGGGGGGACACAGATACGCAGTATTTT.

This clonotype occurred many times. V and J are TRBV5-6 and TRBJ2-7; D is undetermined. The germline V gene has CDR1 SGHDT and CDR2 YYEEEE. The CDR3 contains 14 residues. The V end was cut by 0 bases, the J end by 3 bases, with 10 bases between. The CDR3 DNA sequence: TGTGCCAGCAGCTTGGGTGGAAGCAGCTACGAGCAGTACTTC. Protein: CASSLGGSSYEQYF.

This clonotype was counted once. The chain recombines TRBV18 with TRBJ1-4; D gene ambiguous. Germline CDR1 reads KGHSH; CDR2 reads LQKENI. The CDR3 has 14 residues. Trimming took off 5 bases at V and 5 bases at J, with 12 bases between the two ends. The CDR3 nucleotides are TGTGCCAGCTCAACGGGATGGGCAAATGAAAAACTGTTTTTT. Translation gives CASSTGWANEKLFF.

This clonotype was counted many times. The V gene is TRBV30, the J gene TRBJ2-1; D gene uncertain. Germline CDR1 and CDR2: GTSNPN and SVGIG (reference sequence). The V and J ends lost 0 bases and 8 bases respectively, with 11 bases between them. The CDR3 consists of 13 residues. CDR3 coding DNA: TGTGCCTGGAGTGTAACGCTTCGCGATGAGCAGTTCTTC. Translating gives CAWSVTLRDEQFF. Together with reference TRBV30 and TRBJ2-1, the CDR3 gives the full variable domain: SQTIHQWPATLVQPVGSPLSLECTVEGTSNPNLYWYRQAAGRGLQLLFYSVGIGQISSEVPQNLSASRPQDRQFILSSKKLLLSDSGFYLCAWSVTLRDEQFFGPGTRLTVL.